These 19 T cell receptor beta chains originate from one sample sequenced in a study of breast tumors, draining lymph nodes, adjacent tissues. Axillary draining lymph nodes of breast cancer patients supplied the node samples. Each CDR3 protein gets one entry after TCRdb re-called the multiplex PCR reads with MiXCR. The sample consists of over 150,000 distinct CDR3 sequences, approximately 30% of them appearing once. The sequencing sample was made of axillary lymph node tissue. These receptors originate from a female donor with breast cancer. Some clones in this sample may be carry-over from other donors' samples.

This clonotype was detected many times. The chain carries TRBV20-1 and TRBJ2-7, with TRBD1 identical over 9 bases. J lost 3 bases, V lost 5 bases, and 5 bases had no gene match. Germline V CDR1 and CDR2: DFQATT, SNEGSKA (reference sequence). The CDR3 is 13 residues long. Written as DNA, the CDR3 is TGCAGTGCTCCCGGGACAGGGAGCTACGAGCAGTACTTC. It yields the protein CSAPGTGSYEQYF.

This clonotype was detected many times. The chain is built from TRBV30 and TRBJ1-5; 10 bases fit TRBD1. The V gene's germline CDR1 is GTSNPN and CDR2 SVGIG (reference sequence). The CDR3 sequence is 15 residues long. V trimming: 2 bases; J trimming: 6 bases; junction bases outside the gene matches: 7. This CDR3 is CAWSPGTGAGQPQHF. In nucleotides, the CDR3 is TGTGCCTGGAGTCCCGGGACAGGGGCAGGTCAGCCCCAGCATTTT.

Ten or more counts support this clonotype. The rearrangement joins TRBV19 to TRBJ2-3; D call uncertain. This CDR3 is 14 amino acids long. The germline gives CDR1 LNHDA, CDR2 SQIVND (reference sequence). Trimming shortened V by 3 bases and J by 2 bases, and 9 bases separated the two germline ends. The CDR3 protein is CASSMQHYTDTQYF. The CDR3 nucleotides read TGTGCCAGTAGTATGCAACACTACACAGATACGCAGTATTTT.

This clonotype was seen many times. V and J are TRBV10-2 and TRBJ2-6, with D hard to call. V was pared by 7 bases and J by 2 bases, with 18 bases between. This CDR3 comprises 17 residues. Germline assignment: CDR1 WSHSY and CDR2 SAAADI. The CDR3 spells CASNNGPAPPGANVLTF. The CDR3, as DNA: TGCGCCAGCAACAACGGCCCAGCCCCACCTGGGGCCAACGTCCTGACTTTC.

The chain uses TRBV5-1 and TRBJ1-6; 7 bases fit TRBD1. The V gene's germline CDR1 is SGHRS and CDR2 YFSETQ. The CDR3 length is 15 residues. The V gene end was trimmed by 4 bases and the J gene end by 10 bases; junction bases not matched to a gene: 11. The CDR3 spells CASSIDRDRASPLHF. In DNA, the CDR3 is TGCGCCAGCAGCATAGACAGGGATAGAGCGTCACCCCTCCACTTT.

This clonotype was picked up many times. The gene calls are TRBV5-1 and TRBJ2-2; 9 bases map to TRBD2. The CDR3 loop spans 16 amino acids. Germline V gene sequence: CDR1 SGHRS, CDR2 YFSETQ. V shed 0 bases, J shed 5 bases, and the junction held 5 bases outside the gene matches. The CDR3 DNA sequence: TGCGCCAGCAGCTTGGGGGGACTAGCAAGAACCGGGGAGCTGTTTTTT. It specifies CASSLGGLARTGELFF.

Comment on this clonotype: One base away lies a much larger clone, so this may be a sequencing read error. The chain is built from TRBV20-1 and TRBJ1-2; D unresolved. This CDR3 contains 12 residues. The germline V gene has CDR1 DFQATT and CDR2 SNEGSKA (reference sequence). The CDR3: CSAQGSRYGSTF. The CDR3 DNA sequence: TGCAGTGCTCAAGGGTCCCGGTATGGCTCCACCTTC.

In regard to this clonotype: A much larger clone is a single base away; this may be a read error. This chain links TRBV11-2 with TRBJ1-2; D is perhaps TRBD1 (6 bases). V was pared by 3 bases and J by 4 bases, with 12 bases between. Germline assignment: CDR1 SGHAT and CDR2 FQNNGV. CDR3 length: 14 residues. The CDR3 here is CASSFLDSSYGYTF. In DNA form, the CDR3 reads TGTGCCAGCAGCTTTCTGGACAGTTCCTATGGCTACACCTTC.

This clonotype was counted at least ten times. At one end, the junction sequence differs from germline, possibly due to a read error. The chain uses TRBV20-1 and TRBJ2-1; D unresolved. CDR3 length: 11 amino acids. Germline V gene lookup returns CDR1 DFQATT and CDR2 SNEGSKA (reference sequence). CDR3 sequence: CSAGYNNEQSF. CDR3 nucleotide sequence: TGCAGTGCTGGTTACAACAATGAGCAGTCCTTC.

In this sample, this clonotype turned up many times. The rearrangement joins TRBV18 to TRBJ1-4; D uncertain. This CDR3 comprises 13 residues. V lost 5 bases, J lost 0 bases, and 4 bases lay in between. Germline CDR1 reads KGHSH; CDR2 reads LQKENI. CDR3 bases: TGTGCCAGCTCATACTCAACTAATGAAAAACTGTTTTTT. Translating gives CASSYSTNEKLFF.

The J gene is TRBJ1-6, the V gene TRBV20-1; 9 bases match TRBD1. Germline values: CDR1 DFQATT, CDR2 SNEGSKA (reference sequence). The CDR3 sequence is 11 residues long. The V gene end was trimmed by 6 bases and the J gene end by 11 bases; junction bases not matched to a gene: 2. CDR3 sequence reads: CSARQGAPLHF. The CDR3 region has the DNA TGCAGTGCAAGACAGGGGGCACCCCTCCACTTT.

This clonotype was detected many times. V and J are TRBV5-8 and TRBJ1-2; D uncertain. Between the trimmed V and J ends, which lost 4 bases and 2 bases, there was a span of 12 bases. Per germline, CDR1 SGHTS and CDR2 YDEGEE. The CDR3 length is 14 residues. The CDR3 spells CASSRGMLNYGYTF. The DNA of the CDR3 is TGTGCCAGCAGCCGAGGGATGTTGAACTATGGCTACACCTTC.

This clonotype was seen repeatedly, ten times or more. V usage is TRBV14 and J usage is TRBJ1-2; 7 positions agree with TRBD1. V was pared by 4 bases and J by 5 bases, with 7 bases of the junction left unmatched. The germline V gene has CDR1 SGHDN and CDR2 FVKESK. The CDR3 is made up of 14 amino acids. The CDR3 protein is CASSLAGTAYGYTF. The CDR3 DNA reads TGTGCCAGCAGCCTAGCCGGGACAGCATATGGCTACACCTTC. Filled out from reference TRBV14 and TRBJ1-2, the complete variable domain reads EAGVTQFPSHSVIEKGQTVTLRCDPISGHDNLYWYRRVMGKEIKFLLHFVKESKQDESGMPNNRFLAERTGGTYSTLKVQPAELEDSGVYFCASSLAGTAYGYTFGSGTRLTVV.

There are many counts of this clonotype. The chain couples TRBV28 to TRBJ2-2, with a possible D match to TRBD2 (5 bases). The V and J ends lost 3 bases and 4 bases respectively, with 15 bases between them. Germline values: CDR1 MDHEN, CDR2 SYDVKM. The CDR3 extends over 16 amino acids. The CDR3 here is CASSLYGTSGTGELFF. The CDR3 nucleotides are TGTGCCAGCAGTTTGTACGGAACAAGCGGCACCGGGGAGCTGTTTTTT.

This chain links TRBV2 with TRBJ1-3; 8 bases match TRBD1. Germline values: CDR1 SNHLY, CDR2 FYNNEI. The trim removed 8 bases at V and 2 bases at J, leaving 8 bases unmatched. This CDR3 is built from 15 residues. CDR3 sequence: CASPRTGRTGNTIYF. Here the CDR3 DNA reads TGTGCCAGCCCCCGGACAGGGCGGACTGGAAACACCATATATTTT.

The rearrangement links TRBV27 to TRBJ2-3, with 11 bases matching TRBD2. This CDR3 contains 16 residues. CDR1 is MNHEY and CDR2 is SMNVEV in the germline V gene (reference sequence). After removal of 5 bases from V and 1 base from J, the junction contained 5 bases not matched to a gene. The CDR3 bases are TGTGCCAGCAGTCCGTTACTAGCGGGGGGCACAGATACGCAGTATTTT. It translates to CASSPLLAGGTDTQYF.

This clonotype was seen at least ten times. The V and J genes are TRBV7-8 and TRBJ2-1, with TRBD2 identical over 8 bases. After removal of 5 bases from V and 5 bases from J, the junction contained 11 bases not matched to a gene. This CDR3 is 16 amino acids long. The V gene's germline CDR1 is SGHVS and CDR2 FQNEAQ. The CDR3 sequence is CASSQQASGPNNEQFF. The CDR3 DNA reads as TGTGCCAGCAGCCAGCAGGCTAGCGGGCCGAACAATGAGCAGTTCTTC.

This clonotype was detected a few times. The genes are TRBV18 and TRBJ2-1; perhaps D is TRBD1 or TRBD2 (7 bases each). V gave up 3 bases and J gave up 9 bases, with 15 bases separating them. Looked up from germline, CDR1 is KGHSH and CDR2 is LQKENI. The CDR3 totals 14 residues. The CDR3 coding sequence is TGTGCCAGCTCACCGGGAGGGGGCTTTGTTGAGCAGTTCTTC. Its translation is CASSPGGGFVEQFF.

This clonotype was detected many times. The chain recombines TRBV11-2 with TRBJ2-7; a weak D match, TRBD2 (6 bases). The CDR3 is 15 amino acids. Trimming took off 2 bases at V and 0 bases at J, with 11 bases between the two ends. Germline assignment: CDR1 SGHAT and CDR2 FQNNGV. CDR3 amino acids: CASSLLGTLSYEQYF. CDR3 bases: TGTGCCAGCAGCTTACTAGGGACTCTCTCCTACGAGCAGTACTTC.